This TCR beta chain was sequenced in a study of T-cell memory formation after mild COVID-19. Study-level findings and limits: CD4+ clones that contracted lay mainly in CM and EM; CD8+ ones lay in EMRA. While clones contracting from day 15 to 85 were balanced between CD4 and CD8, later expanders leaned CD4+.

CDR1 LNHNV and CDR2 YYDKDF come from the germline V gene (reference sequence). CDR3 size: 13 residues. V lost 5 bases and J lost 4; bases outside the gene matches: 2. One entry per CDR3 protein, called by TCRdb with MiXCR from the 5' RACE reads. The top ten hold roughly 12% of the sample, which has about half a million distinct CDR3 sequences, roughly 18% seen once. This clonotype was recorded a few times. The target antigen is unknown. The sample consisted of PBMCs or a T cell subset sorted from them (not recorded which). This clonotype was sampled from an adult woman who had mild COVID-19 (a few samples of this study predate the infection). Cell type and time point are not known. V gene TRBV15 combines with J gene TRBJ2-1; 7 bases map to TRBD1. CDR3 amino acids: CATSLQGYNEQFF. The CDR3 nucleotides read TGTGCCACCAGCCTACAGGGGTACAATGAGCAGTTCTTC.